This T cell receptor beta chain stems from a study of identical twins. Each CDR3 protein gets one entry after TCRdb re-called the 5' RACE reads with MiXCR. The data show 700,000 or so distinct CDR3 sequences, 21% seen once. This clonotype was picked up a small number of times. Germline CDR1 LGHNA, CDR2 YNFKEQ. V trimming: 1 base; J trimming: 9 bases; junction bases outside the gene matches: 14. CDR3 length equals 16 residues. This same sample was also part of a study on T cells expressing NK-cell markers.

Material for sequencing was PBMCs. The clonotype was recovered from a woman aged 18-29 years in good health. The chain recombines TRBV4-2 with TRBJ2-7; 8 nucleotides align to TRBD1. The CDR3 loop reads CASSQVPGDRGSGQYF. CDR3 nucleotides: TGTGCCAGCAGCCAAGTTCCCGGAGACAGGGGATCAGGGCAGTACTTC.